This T cell receptor (beta chain) was recorded in a study of identifying expanded T cells in peripheral blood. Study-wide points: Over about two and four weeks, about 15 and 19 clones changed, versus approximately 1.1 between replicates. Variance in clone template counts between approximately two-week samples significantly increased with total template count across all healthy donors.

Remarks on this clone: No antigen is known for it.

Measured with immunoSEQ multiplex PCR; TCRdb has only the in-frame clones, and not every one. The profile shows 70,000 to 95,000 clones, roughly 86% of them singletons. No infections or other immune events were documented during collection. CDR1 is MNHNS, CDR2 SASEGT, per germline. Trimming removed 4 bases from V and 7 bases from J; junction bases left unmatched: 10. The CDR3 runs 16 residues. This chain joins TRBV6-1 and TRBJ1-4; the match to TRBD1 covers 9 bases. Sequencing was performed on blood. The clonotype was recovered from a person between 18 and 75 years old in good health. Written as DNA, the CDR3 is TGTGCCAGCAGTGCAATTACTGGGACAGGGTCTGAAAAACTGTTTTTT. Residues: CASSAITGTGSEKLFF.